This T cell receptor (beta chain) was sequenced for a study of memory CD4+ T cells and cytomegalovirus serostatus. The wider study: This sample comes from healthy Belgian adults, fewer than 10 CMV seropositive, about 25 seronegative.

The table came from immunoSEQ multiplex PCR; TCRdb's copy has only in-frame clones and leaves some out. The sample has 52,000 or so clones, 70% to 85% seen once. V lost 0 bases and J 0 bases, leaving 6 bases between the germline ends. Germline V gene sequence: CDR1 LGHNA, CDR2 YSLEER. The CDR3 sequence is 16 residues long. The sort gate was single viable CD3+CD4+CD8-CD45RO+ cells for memory CD4+ T cells. General observations from the study: CMV serostatus prediction reached median AUC around 0.94, or 0.89 with US-trained model. 67 of 164 known CMV-associated TCRbeta sequences appeared in CD4+ memory.

Worth noting for this clone: The antigen remains unidentified.

This TCR derives from an adult in good health and CMV-seronegative. The sequenced sample consisted of memory CD4+ T cells from blood. The V and J genes are TRBV4-3 and TRBJ1-6, with D possibly matching TRBD1 (6 bases). CDR3 in amino acids: CASSQDRGSYNSPLHF. Written as DNA, the CDR3 is TGCGCCAGCAGCCAAGACAGGGGCTCCTATAATTCACCCCTCCACTTT.